These 21 T cell receptor beta chains came from one sample sequenced in a study of T cells in localized non-small cell lung cancer. Generated by immunoSEQ multiplex PCR, the TCRdb table keeps only in-frame clones and is missing some. The sample carries 25,000 to 35,000 clones, 80% recorded once. The sample in question was peripheral blood, obtained before any cancer treatment. The receptors were gathered from a male donor at least 60 years old with stage III squamous cell lung carcinoma.

The J gene is TRBJ2-1, the V gene TRBV27; D gene ambiguous. Deletions cut 5 bases from V and 0 bases from J, with 14 bases between. This CDR3 is 16 amino acids long. From germline, CDR1 is MNHEY and CDR2 SMNVEV (reference sequence). CDR3 sequence (DNA): TGTGCCAGCAGTCCTATAAGGCAGAGCTCCTACAATGAGCAGTTCTTC. Its translation is CASSPIRQSSYNEQFF.

By share, this clone counts as medium-sized (0.01 to 0.1%). The chain couples TRBV6-1 to TRBJ1-2; D not certain. CDR1 MNHNS and CDR2 SASEGT come from the germline V gene. There are 13 residues in the CDR3. V lost 3 bases to trimming and J lost 2 bases, with 7 bases between them. In nucleotides, the CDR3 is TGTGCCAGCAGTGAGCAGCCGAACTATGGCTACACCTTC. Translation gives CASSEQPNYGYTF.

The chain links TRBV6-5 to TRBJ1-1, with 8 bases identical to TRBD1. J lost 2 bases, V lost 6 bases, and 5 bases had no gene match. CDR1 and CDR2 (germline): MNHEY, SVGAGI. This CDR3 region has 14 residues. CDR3 bases: TGTGCCAGCAGACCTGGACAGGGAAACACTGAAGCTTTCTTT. Its translation: CASRPGQGNTEAFF.

The chain has TRBV15 and TRBJ2-2; the D gene is possibly TRBD1 (5 bases). Germline loops: CDR1 LNHNV, CDR2 YYDKDF (reference sequence). Trimming removed 5 bases at V and 7 bases at J, with 11 bases between. This CDR3 contains 13 residues. DNA of the CDR3: TGTGCCACCAGCTCCTCAGGGATCGGGGAGCTGTTTTTT. Translated: CATSSSGIGELFF.

The chain joins TRBV7-2 to TRBJ1-6; no firm D call. The germline V gene encodes CDR1 SGHTA and CDR2 FQGNSA. The CDR3 sequence is 16 residues long. V gave up 2 bases and J gave up 7 bases, with 15 bases separating them. CDR3 nucleotide sequence: TGTGCCAGCAGCTTAAATCCGGCAGCCTTAAATTCACCCCTCCACTTT. It codes for CASSLNPAALNSPLHF. Drawing the rest from reference TRBV7-2 and TRBJ1-6, the complete variable domain is GAGVSQSPSNKVTEKGKDVELRCDPISGHTALYWYRQSLGQGLEFLIYFQGNSAPDKSGLPSDRFSAERTGGSVSTLTIQRTQQEDSAVYLCASSLNPAALNSPLHFGNGTRLTVT.

The chain couples TRBV19 to TRBJ1-1; D is unresolved. CDR3 length: 14 residues. Germline V CDR1 and CDR2: LNHDA, SQIVND (reference sequence). Trimming left V 3 bases short and J 1 base short, with 9 bases between. The CDR3 DNA follows: TGTGCCAGTAGTATCTGGGAGTCGAACACTGAAGCTTTCTTT. It codes for CASSIWESNTEAFF.

The V call is TRBV30, the J call TRBJ2-2; D is perhaps TRBD1 (6 bases). V was shortened by 0 bases and J by 2 bases, with 22 bases between the two germline ends. The CDR3 has 19 residues. Germline CDR1 reads GTSNPN; CDR2 reads SVGIG (reference sequence). DNA of the CDR3: TGTGCCTGGAGTGTGGACCGGGACACTTCTTACCAAAACACCGGGGAGCTGTTTTTT. Its translation is CAWSVDRDTSYQNTGELFF.

In DNA, the CDR3 is TGTGCCAGCAGCAGGGAGGGGAGGTTGGGCTACACCTTC. Translating it yields CASSREGRLGYTF. The chain carries TRBV6-1 and TRBJ1-2; possibly TRBD1 for D (5 bases). V was clipped by 6 bases and J by 8 bases, with 16 bases between them. The CDR3 is made up of 13 amino acids. The V gene's germline CDR1 is MNHNS and CDR2 SASEGT.

This chain uses TRBV4-1 with TRBJ1-4, with TRBD1 matching over 7 bases. The CDR3 contains 16 residues. The germline V gene encodes CDR1 MGHRA and CDR2 YSYEKL. V trimming: 5 bases; J trimming: 7 bases; junction bases outside the gene matches: 13. This CDR3 is CASSSSARQGGEKLFF. CDR3 DNA: TGCGCCAGCAGCTCAAGCGCTCGTCAGGGGGGTGAAAAACTGTTTTTT.

The genes are TRBV9 and TRBJ2-7; 7 positions match TRBD2. This CDR3 has 15 residues. CDR1 and CDR2 from the germline V gene are SGDLS and YYNGEE. The V and J ends lost 4 bases and 5 bases, in that order; junction bases with no gene match: 12. The CDR3 nucleotides read TGTGCCAGCAGCAATCTAGCGGAGGACGGGGACGAGCAGTACTTC. It specifies CASSNLAEDGDEQYF.

The chain carries TRBV19 and TRBJ2-5; 8 positions agree with TRBD2. The CDR3 has 17 amino acids. The germline V gene encodes CDR1 LNHDA and CDR2 SQIVND (reference sequence). Germline trimming cut 7 bases from V and 5 bases from J; bases unmatched to any gene: 18. CDR3 in DNA: TGTGCCAGTAAACGGTCCCCTGCCGGGACTAGTGGCGAGACCCAGTACTTC. It is translated as CASKRSPAGTSGETQYF. Full variable domain (outside the CDR3, taken from reference TRBV19 and TRBJ2-5): DGGITQSPKYLFRKEGQNVTLSCEQNLNHDAMYWYRQDPGQGLRLIYYSQIVNDFQKGDIAEGYSVSREKKESFPLTVTSAQKNPTAFYLCASKRSPAGTSGETQYFGPGTRLLVL.

This rearrangement joins TRBV6-5 to TRBJ1-5, with D unresolved. Germline V gene data show CDR1 as MNHEY and CDR2 as SVGAGI. Trimming took off 5 bases at V and 4 bases at J, with 12 bases between the two ends. The CDR3 runs 14 residues. CDR3: CASSPSGENQPQHF. CDR3 DNA sequence: TGTGCCAGCAGTCCCTCGGGCGAGAATCAGCCCCAGCATTTT.

The chain uses TRBV4-3 and TRBJ2-5; D not resolved. CDR3 length equals 15 residues. The V gene's germline CDR1 is LGHNA and CDR2 YSLEER. V lost 0 bases to trimming and J lost 4 bases, with 12 bases between them. The CDR3 here is CASSQDLLTGETQYF. The CDR3 nucleotides read TGCGCCAGCAGCCAAGATCTCCTTACGGGAGAGACCCAGTACTTC.

This clone is classed as medium-sized. The chain uses TRBV4-3 and TRBJ1-5; 8 bases fit TRBD1. From germline, CDR1 is LGHNA and CDR2 YSLEER. CDR3 size: 15 residues. The ends lost 2 bases at V and 10 bases at J; junction bases unmatched: 10. CDR3 region: CASSQSDRGFGPQHF. CDR3 DNA sequence: TGCGCCAGCAGCCAATCCGACAGGGGCTTTGGACCCCAGCATTTT.

This clone occurred a few times. The chain uses TRBV18 and TRBJ1-2, with 8 nucleotides matching TRBD1. CDR1 is KGHSH, CDR2 LQKENI, per germline. The CDR3 runs to 16 residues. After removal of 3 bases from V and 6 bases from J, the junction contained 12 bases not matched to a gene. The DNA of the CDR3 is TGTGCCAGCTCACCGAGCGGACAGGGCAAACAGGATGGCTACACCTTC. Protein sequence: CASSPSGQGKQDGYTF.

This sequence joins TRBV15 and TRBJ2-3; the D gene is possibly TRBD2 (5 bases). The germline gives CDR1 LNHNV, CDR2 YYDKDF (reference sequence). This CDR3 is built from 14 residues. V dropped 0 bases and J dropped 4 bases, with 8 bases sitting between them. Here the CDR3 DNA reads TGTGCCACCAGCAGAGATTGGGGAGCAGATACGCAGTATTTT. Translation gives CATSRDWGADTQYF.

The J gene is TRBJ1-2, the V gene TRBV2; TRBD1 might be the D (6 bases). Germline V CDR1 and CDR2: SNHLY, FYNNEI. This CDR3 comprises 15 residues. Trimming stripped 0 bases from V and 4 bases from J, with 12 bases between. The CDR3 reads CASSEATGALYGYTF. The CDR3 DNA is TGTGCCAGCAGTGAAGCGACGGGGGCACTCTATGGCTACACCTTC.

The V call is TRBV5-1, the J call TRBJ2-3; TRBD2 aligns across 10 bases. J lost 5 bases, V lost 0 bases, and 9 bases had no gene match. CDR3 length: 17 amino acids. The germline V gene has CDR1 SGHRS and CDR2 YFSETQ. Here the CDR3 reads CASSLEGAGGRLDTQYF. The CDR3 DNA sequence: TGCGCCAGCAGCTTGGAAGGAGCGGGGGGGCGTTTAGATACGCAGTATTTT. The full variable domain, completed using reference TRBV5-1 and TRBJ2-3, is KAGVTQTPRYLIKTRGQQVTLSCSPISGHRSVSWYQQTPGQGLQFLFEYFSETQRNKGNFPGRFSGRQFSNSRSEMNVSTLELGDSALYLCASSLEGAGGRLDTQYFGPGTRLTVL.

The chain recombines TRBV27 with TRBJ2-2; D is possibly TRBD2 (5 bases). CDR1 and CDR2 from the germline V gene are MNHEY and SMNVEV (reference sequence). The ends were cut back, 5 bases at V and 6 bases at J, with 19 bases in the middle. The length of the CDR3 is 16 residues. This CDR3 reads CASSRLTNLWAGELFF. The CDR3 DNA sequence: TGTGCCAGCAGTAGGTTGACTAACCTTTGGGCCGGGGAGCTGTTTTTT.

The chain links TRBV5-1 to TRBJ2-6, with D possibly matching TRBD1 (6 bases). The CDR3 loop spans 18 amino acids. The germline CDR1 and CDR2 sequences are SGHRS and YFSETQ. Trimming stripped 0 bases from V and 0 bases from J, with 13 bases between. The CDR3 region is CASSLEGHLPSGANVLTF. The CDR3 bases are TGCGCCAGCAGCTTGGAGGGACACCTGCCCTCTGGGGCCAACGTCCTGACTTTC.

This chain uses TRBV7-2 with TRBJ2-1; D is perhaps TRBD1 or TRBD2 (6 bases each). The V and J ends lost 2 bases and 8 bases respectively, with 19 bases between them. The germline V gene encodes CDR1 SGHTA and CDR2 FQGNSA. The CDR3 totals 16 residues. The DNA of the CDR3 is TGTGCCAGCAGCTTAAGTTCCGGGGGCCGCCAGTATGAGCAGTTCTTC. It translates to CASSLSSGGRQYEQFF. The full variable domain, completed using reference TRBV7-2 and TRBJ2-1, is GAGVSQSPSNKVTEKGKDVELRCDPISGHTALYWYRQSLGQGLEFLIYFQGNSAPDKSGLPSDRFSAERTGGSVSTLTIQRTQQEDSAVYLCASSLSSGGRQYEQFFGPGTRLTVL.